The 27 T cell receptor beta chains presented below share a single source sample, sequenced in a study of post-analysis software for immune sequencing data. Unique-molecular-identifier-tagged TCR beta cDNA libraries were used. A single record per CDR3 protein comes from TCRdb applying MiXCR to the PCR reads. The table records around 200,000 distinct CDR3 sequences, over 25% of them present only once. For these TCRs, the target antigens are not known. Regarding the study as a whole: Five or six TRBV segments, TRBV5-6, TRBV5-1 and TRBV20-1 among them, were found more frequent in patients than controls.

Source material: blood. These receptors were obtained from a girl between 2 and 17 years old with multiple sclerosis.

This clonotype was observed many times. This chain links TRBV4-1 with TRBJ2-7; 12 bases align to TRBD2. V was clipped by 2 bases and J by 2 bases; unmatched bases: 1. The germline CDR1 and CDR2 sequences are MGHRA and YSYEKL. This CDR3 is 15 amino acids long. CDR3 sequence reads: CASSQPSGRAYEQYF. The CDR3 nucleotides are TGCGCCAGCAGCCAACCTAGCGGGAGGGCCTACGAGCAGTACTTC.

This clonotype was counted many times. J is TRBJ1-5 and V is TRBV2, with D perhaps TRBD1 (5 bases). CDR1 is SNHLY and CDR2 is FYNNEI in the germline V gene. This CDR3 spans 13 amino acids. V shed 7 bases and J shed 4 bases, with 11 bases lying between them. Here the CDR3 reads CASIREENQPQHF. Here the CDR3 DNA reads TGTGCCAGCATCAGGGAAGAAAATCAGCCCCAGCATTTT. The full variable domain, completed using reference TRBV2 and TRBJ1-5, is EPEVTQTPSHQVTQMGQEVILRCVPISNHLYFYWYRQILGQKVEFLVSFYNNEISEKSEIFDDQFSVERPDGSNFTLKIRSTKLEDSAMYFCASIREENQPQHFGDGTRLSIL.

The gene calls are TRBV7-8 and TRBJ1-2; TRBD1 matches at 7 bases. V was pared by 5 bases and J by 2 bases, with 8 bases of the junction left unmatched. The CDR3 loop spans 15 amino acids. CDR1 is SGHVS and CDR2 is FQNEAQ in the germline V gene. The CDR3 coding sequence is TGTGCCAGCAGCACCACAGGGGTCGGAAACTATGGCTACACCTTC. Amino acid sequence: CASSTTGVGNYGYTF.

The chain recombines TRBV5-1 with TRBJ1-1; D gene unclear. The CDR3 has 13 residues. The germline CDR1 and CDR2 sequences are SGHRS and YFSETQ. Trimming left V 1 base short and J 4 bases short, with 8 bases between. The CDR3 DNA reads as TGCGCCAGCAGCTTGATGGCGGGCACTGAAGCTTTCTTT. Protein: CASSLMAGTEAFF.

This chain links TRBV6-6 with TRBJ1-5; 7 nucleotides line up with TRBD1. Germline trimming cut 7 bases from V and 4 bases from J; bases unmatched to any gene: 7. CDR3 length: 14 amino acids. Germline V CDR1 and CDR2: MNHNY, SVGAGI (reference sequence). As DNA, the CDR3 is TGTGCCAGCAAAGACAGGGTGGGTAATCAGCCCCAGCATTTT. Its protein is CASKDRVGNQPQHF.

A note on this clonotype: This could be a read error, since a much larger clone is one nucleotide away. The chain links TRBV7-3 to TRBJ2-7, with 7 bases aligning to TRBD2. Trimming cost V 3 bases and J 7 bases; bases outside gene matches: 12. CDR3 length: 15 residues. From germline, CDR1 is SGHTA and CDR2 FQGTGA. CDR3 bases: TGTGCCAGCAGCTTGGGAGGGGAGCCCTACAATGAGCAGTACTTC. Translated: CASSLGGEPYNEQYF.

This clonotype was recorded only once. The chain is built from TRBV6-2 or TRBV6-3 and TRBJ1-5; TRBD1 matches 11 bases. With V trimmed by 4 bases and J by 2 bases, 10 bases remained unmatched. Germline assignment: CDR1 MNHEY and CDR2 SVGEGT. The CDR3 totals 18 residues. The CDR3 region is CASSSRTGGEMGNQPQHF. The DNA of the CDR3 is TGTGCCAGCAGTTCACGGACAGGGGGCGAAATGGGCAATCAGCCCCAGCATTTT.

This chain connects TRBV20-1 to TRBJ1-1; tentative D call: TRBD1 (6 bases). Per the germline V gene, CDR1 is DFQATT and CDR2 is SNEGSKA (reference sequence). Trimming shortened V by 0 bases and J by 1 base, and 9 bases separated the two germline ends. The CDR3 sequence is 14 residues long. DNA for the CDR3: TGCAGTGCTAGAGAAGGGACACCGAACACTGAAGCTTTCTTT. Its protein product is CSAREGTPNTEAFF.

This clonotype was observed many times. The chain employs TRBV7-9 and TRBJ2-3, with D hard to call. The CDR3 length is 13 residues. The V end was cut by 4 bases, the J end by 5 bases, with 10 bases between. The germline V gene has CDR1 SEHNR and CDR2 FQNEAQ (reference sequence). The CDR3 DNA is TGTGCCAGCAGCTCCCCGCCCCTAGATACGCAGTATTTT. Translated, it gives CASSSPPLDTQYF.

This clonotype showed up just a few times. This chain connects TRBV5-6 to TRBJ2-1; 8 bases fit TRBD1. Looked up from germline, CDR1 is SGHDT and CDR2 is YYEEEE. V was pared by 7 bases and J by 7 bases, with 13 bases of the junction left unmatched. The CDR3 runs 15 residues. Here the CDR3 reads CASRKGQGAGNEQFF. The CDR3 region has the DNA TGTGCCAGCCGTAAGGGGCAGGGGGCAGGGAATGAGCAGTTCTTC.

This clonotype showed up many times. This chain connects TRBV10-2 to TRBJ1-1; possibly TRBD1 for D (5 bases). Germline CDR1 and CDR2: WSHSY and SAAADI. The length of the CDR3 is 14 residues. V was clipped by 9 bases and J by 0 bases, with 14 bases between them. The CDR3 loop reads CASSRSGVNTEAFF. The CDR3 region has the DNA TGCGCCAGTTCTCGATCGGGGGTGAACACTGAAGCTTTCTTT.

This clonotype has ten or more counts. The V call is TRBV29-1, the J call TRBJ2-7; 9 bases map to TRBD2. The CDR3 is made up of 14 amino acids. Trimming took 5 bases from V and 6 from J; bases not matched to a gene: 11. Germline loops: CDR1 SQVTM, CDR2 ANQGSEA. CDR3 DNA: TGCAGCGTTTATGGGCTAGCGGGACTGTCCGAGCAGTACTTC. It codes for CSVYGLAGLSEQYF.

Note on this clonotype: The junction does not match germline at one end; this may be a read error. This chain joins TRBV20-1 and TRBJ1-1, with a weak D call TRBD1 (5 bases). Germline values: CDR1 DFQATT, CDR2 SNEGSKA (reference sequence). The CDR3 runs 14 residues. The chain's CDR3 is CSALVSGMNTEVFF. The DNA for the CDR3 is TGCAGTGCCCTTGTGTCAGGGATGAACACTGAAGTTTTCTTT.

This clonotype was counted a few times. The chain recombines TRBV20-1 with TRBJ1-5; D is unresolved. V lost 0 bases to trimming and J lost 0 bases, with 9 bases between them. Germline V gene sequence: CDR1 DFQATT, CDR2 SNEGSKA (reference sequence). The CDR3 is 15 residues long. CDR3 residues: CSARDRSGSNQPQHF. As DNA, the CDR3 is TGCAGTGCTAGAGATCGATCGGGTAGCAATCAGCCCCAGCATTTT.

This clonotype was counted at least ten times. The chain recombines TRBV29-1 with TRBJ2-1; D gene uncertain. V was pared by 4 bases and J by 0 bases, with 10 bases between. The CDR3 sequence is 14 residues long. In germline, CDR1 is SQVTM, CDR2 ANQGSEA. The CDR3: CSVGLFSSYNEQFF. The CDR3 DNA is TGCAGCGTTGGGCTGTTTAGCTCCTACAATGAGCAGTTCTTC.

V gene TRBV24-1 combines with J gene TRBJ1-6; no clear D gene. The germline V gene encodes CDR1 KGHDR and CDR2 SFDVKD. V was shortened by 5 bases and J by 0 bases, with 7 bases between the two germline ends. The CDR3 has 15 amino acids. CDR3 bases: TGTGCCACCAGTGCCCCCGGCTCCTATAATTCACCCCTCCACTTT. Translation: CATSAPGSYNSPLHF.

At least ten counts were recorded for this clonotype. The chain combines TRBV7-3 with TRBJ2-1; 10 bases map to TRBD2. The CDR3 contains 14 residues. With 4 bases clipped from V and 8 bases from J, the junction kept 5 bases outside the gene matches. CDR1 SGHTA and CDR2 FQGTGA come from the germline V gene. The CDR3 loop is CASSSGLATDEQFF. DNA of the CDR3: TGTGCCAGCAGCTCGGGACTAGCGACCGATGAGCAGTTCTTC.

The chain couples TRBV12-3 or TRBV12-4 to TRBJ1-1; the D gene is possibly TRBD1 (5 bases). Trimming removed 4 bases at V and 7 bases at J, with 13 bases between. The CDR3 runs to 13 residues. The CDR3 is CASSSPPGREAFF. Written as DNA, the CDR3 is TGTGCCAGCAGTTCACCACCGGGGCGTGAAGCTTTCTTT.

This clonotype was seen only a few times. V usage is TRBV6-6 and J usage is TRBJ2-7; D gene ambiguous. This CDR3 contains 12 residues. Germline V CDR1 and CDR2: MNHNY, SVGAGI (reference sequence). The V gene lost 4 bases and the J gene lost 4 bases, with 8 bases spanning the gap. CDR3 residues: CASSFVGYEQYF. The CDR3 nucleotides are TGTGCCAGCAGTTTTGTCGGTTACGAGCAGTACTTC.

Concerning this clonotype: A clone one base away is much larger, so this may be a read error. The chain joins TRBV27 to TRBJ2-4; the D gene could be TRBD1 or TRBD2 (5 bases each). The DNA end is more similar to TRBJ2-7, so the J call may be wrong. This CDR3 is built from 14 residues. CDR1 MNHEY and CDR2 SMNVEV come from the germline V gene (reference sequence). CDR3 nucleotide sequence: TGTGCCGGCAGTTCCGGGACCCTTGTTTACGAGCAGTACTTC. As protein: CAGSSGTLVYEQYF.

Many counts were recorded for this clonotype. At one of its ends the junction is not consistent with the germline gene, which may arise from a read error. The chain recombines TRBV7-7 with TRBJ2-5, with TRBD1 as a possible D gene (6 bases). The CDR3 consists of 14 residues. Germline values: CDR1 SSHAT, CDR2 FNYEAQ (reference sequence). Here the CDR3 DNA reads TGTGCTAGCAGCTTTTACGGACAGCAAGAGACCCAGTACTTC. It is translated as CASSFYGQQETQYF.

This clonotype was observed a handful of times. The junction shows a germline mismatch at one end, possibly a read error. The CDR3 spells CASSKDTPQETQYF. Here the CDR3 DNA reads TGTGCCAGCAGCAAAGACACTCCACAAGAGACCCAGTACTTC. V usage is TRBV4-2 and J usage is TRBJ2-5; no definite D call. CDR1 is LGHNA, CDR2 YNFKEQ, per germline. This CDR3 region has 14 residues.

This clonotype has a handful of counts. The chain recombines TRBV3-1 with TRBJ2-5, with a tentative D call TRBD1 (5 bases). CDR1 is LGHDT, CDR2 YNNKEL, per germline (reference sequence). This CDR3 contains 13 residues. V dropped 5 bases and J dropped 3 bases, with 10 bases sitting between them. The CDR3 protein is CASSEAGKETQYF. CDR3 DNA: TGTGCCAGCAGCGAGGCAGGGAAAGAGACCCAGTACTTC.

The gene calls are TRBV7-8 and TRBJ2-7; 7 positions agree with TRBD1. Trimming cost V 5 bases and J 2 bases; bases outside gene matches: 6. The CDR3 contains 14 residues. The germline CDR1 and CDR2 sequences are SGHVS and FQNEAQ. CDR3 sequence: CASSHIRGPYEQYF. The CDR3 bases are TGTGCCAGCAGCCATATAAGGGGGCCCTACGAGCAGTACTTC.

This clonotype showed up just a few times. The chain links TRBV6-2 or TRBV6-3 to TRBJ1-1; D call uncertain. The CDR3 has 13 residues. Germline loops: CDR1 MNHEY, CDR2 SVGEGT. The germline V and J ends were trimmed by 7 bases and 7 bases, with 16 bases remaining between them. The CDR3 region has the DNA TGTGCCAGCATAAAACCTGGCAGCCGTGAAGCTTTCTTT. Its translation: CASIKPGSREAFF.

On this clonotype itself: A single base separates this from a much larger clone, so it may be a read error. The J gene is TRBJ2-1, the V gene TRBV25-1; D gene unclear. CDR3 size: 13 residues. V lost 3 bases to trimming and J lost 13 bases, with 16 bases between them. Germline CDR1 reads MGHDK; CDR2 reads SYGVNS. Here the CDR3 reads CASSDEVKETQFF. In DNA, the CDR3 is TGTGCCAGCAGTGATGAGGTAAAAGAGACCCAGTTCTTC.

Comment on this clonotype: This clone may be a read error of a much larger clone one base away. The gene calls are TRBV7-8 and TRBJ2-7, with D uncertain. CDR3 length equals 14 residues. Germline V CDR1 and CDR2: SGHVS, FQNEAQ. Between the trimmed V and J ends, which lost 1 base and 4 bases, there was a span of 11 bases. The chain's CDR3 is CASSLGWIEYEQYF. CDR3 DNA: TGTGCCAGCAGCTTAGGGTGGATCGAGTACGAGCAGTACTTC.